What follows is one TCR beta chain and its context. This specimen comes from a study of control samples from healthy donors and cancer patients. Produced via immunoSEQ multiplex PCR; TCRdb's table is partial and in-frame only. Of 60,000 to 95,000 clones in the sample, roughly 90% were seen once. This CDR3 region has 12 residues. Trimming left V 0 bases short and J 10 bases short, with 9 bases between. Germline loops: CDR1 SGHDN, CDR2 FVKESK. The origin of this receptor is a woman aged 45-65 years with colorectal cancer. The sequenced material came from PBMCs. The J gene is TRBJ1-1, the V gene TRBV14; D remains unclear. The CDR3 DNA follows: TGTGCCAGCAGCCAAGAGGACCTGGGAGCTTTCTTT. It translates to CASSQEDLGAFF.